This T cell receptor beta chain was observed in a study of shared clonotypes between healthy human individuals. Findings of the study overall: Apart from blood, nothing was sampled; tissue repertoires likely differ. Only a few donors were included, so the genetic and exposure-history diversity represented was limited. Shared across several donors were 4% to 5% of the naive CD4 clonotypes.

This CDR3 has 16 residues. Germline-derived CDR1 and CDR2 are SGHTA and FQGNSA. Between the trimmed V and J ends, which lost 4 bases and 2 bases, there was a span of 15 bases. This clone was seen a single time. Its antigen is unknown. Repertoires were generated with immunoSEQ multiplex PCR, while TCRdb's copy carries only in-frame clones and drops some. In the table there are around 2.1 million clones, more than 85% of which are singletons. The naive CD8 fraction comprised CD45RO-negative cells positively selected for CCR7 and excluded terminally differentiated effector memory CD45RA+ cells. This sequence joins TRBV7-2 and TRBJ1-5, with D unresolved. The TCR comes from a man aged 18-30 years in good health. Some clones in this sample may be carry-over from other donors' samples. The sequenced material came from naive CD8+ T cells from PBMCs. CDR3 sequence reads: CASSSDGRLGNQPQHF. CDR3 nucleotides: TGTGCCAGCAGCTCCGACGGGAGACTGGGCAATCAGCCCCAGCATTTT.